The 12 T cell receptor beta chains below all came from one sample that was sequenced in a study of shared clonotypes between healthy human individuals. The table came from immunoSEQ multiplex PCR; TCRdb's copy has only in-frame clones and leaves some out. The sample contains 500,000 to 650,000 clones, around 78% of which appear only once. Material: PBMCs. These receptors came from a woman in her thirties or forties in good health. Some clones in this sample may be carry-over from other donors' samples.

A few counts support this clone. J is TRBJ1-2 and V is TRBV7-2; tentatively, D is TRBD1 (5 bases). The CDR3 loop spans 14 amino acids. Germline loops: CDR1 SGHTA, CDR2 FQGNSA. V lost 3 bases to trimming and J lost 2 bases, with 10 bases between them. CDR3 amino acids: CASSFDSMNYGYTF. The DNA of the CDR3 is TGTGCCAGCAGCTTTGACAGCATGAACTATGGCTACACCTTC.

The CDR3 is CSVLAWGKDTQYF. CDR3 DNA: TGCAGCGTACTAGCTTGGGGAAAAGATACGCAGTATTTT. The chain carries TRBV29-1 and TRBJ2-3, with D perhaps TRBD2 (6 bases). The CDR3 is made up of 13 amino acids. V lost 6 bases and J 5 bases, leaving 15 bases between the germline ends. CDR1 is SQVTM and CDR2 is ANQGSEA in the germline V gene.

The chain is built from TRBV5-1 and TRBJ2-7; D gene uncertain. There are 13 residues in the CDR3. V lost 0 bases, J lost 2 bases, and 6 bases lay in between. In germline, CDR1 is SGHRS, CDR2 YFSETQ. The CDR3 DNA reads as TGCGCCAGCAGCTTGGATGATACCTACGAGCAGTACTTC. Translation: CASSLDDTYEQYF. The full variable domain, completed using reference TRBV5-1 and TRBJ2-7, is KAGVTQTPRYLIKTRGQQVTLSCSPISGHRSVSWYQQTPGQGLQFLFEYFSETQRNKGNFPGRFSGRQFSNSRSEMNVSTLELGDSALYLCASSLDDTYEQYFGPGTRLTVT.

This clone was counted only a few times. This chain joins TRBV30 and TRBJ1-2, with 11 bases that match TRBD1. The trim removed 1 base at V and 4 bases at J, leaving 8 bases unmatched. The CDR3 is made up of 16 amino acids. Germline loops: CDR1 GTSNPN, CDR2 SVGIG (reference sequence). The CDR3 DNA is TGTGCCTGGAGTGAGCCGGGACAGGGGGGTGTCTATGGCTACACCTTC. Amino acid sequence: CAWSEPGQGGVYGYTF.

The chain couples TRBV5-4 to TRBJ2-3; no reliable D call. CDR1 SGHNT and CDR2 YYREEE come from the germline V gene (reference sequence). The CDR3 is 12 residues long. V was cut by 2 bases and J by 6 bases, with 7 bases left in between. CDR3 nucleotide sequence: TGTGCCAGCAGCTTCCAGCTTGATACGCAGTATTTT. Amino acids: CASSFQLDTQYF.

This chain joins TRBV6-5 and TRBJ2-7, with D maybe TRBD1 (5 bases). Trimming removed 0 bases from V and 3 bases from J, with 12 bases in between. This CDR3 has 15 residues. The germline gives CDR1 MNHEY, CDR2 SVGAGI. CDR3 amino acids: CASSYSMGPGYEQYF. The DNA of the CDR3 is TGTGCCAGCAGTTACTCGATGGGGCCGGGCTACGAGCAGTACTTC.

The J gene is TRBJ1-5, the V gene TRBV25-1; perhaps TRBD1 as D (5 bases). Per germline, CDR1 MGHDK and CDR2 SYGVNS. This CDR3 comprises 16 residues. The ends were cut back, 1 base at V and 3 bases at J, with 13 bases in the middle. In nucleotides, the CDR3 is TGTGCCAGCAGTGAATCGACTCGGGGGTACAATCAGCCCCAGCATTTT. It codes for CASSESTRGYNQPQHF.

This chain uses TRBV4-2 with TRBJ2-7; 11 bases line up with TRBD2. The CDR3 loop spans 15 amino acids. J lost 5 bases, V lost 4 bases, and 7 bases had no gene match. The germline V gene encodes CDR1 LGHNA and CDR2 YNFKEQ. CDR3 amino acids: CASSPSVLAGDEQYF. DNA of the CDR3: TGTGCCAGCAGCCCAAGCGTACTAGCGGGAGACGAGCAGTACTTC.

V is TRBV19 and J is TRBJ2-2; TRBD2 matches 11 bases. Germline CDR1 and CDR2: LNHDA and SQIVND (reference sequence). V lost 7 bases and J lost 5; bases outside the gene matches: 12. CDR3 length: 17 residues. The DNA of the CDR3 is TGTGCCAGTATCGGAACTAGCGGGAGTTCGTGGACCGGGGAGCTGTTTTTT. This codes for CASIGTSGSSWTGELFF.

V is TRBV4-1 and J is TRBJ2-7; D not resolved. V was shortened by 2 bases and J by 6 bases, with 5 bases between the two germline ends. The CDR3 sequence is 11 residues long. CDR1 is MGHRA and CDR2 is YSYEKL in the germline V gene. This CDR3 reads CASSQLGEQYF. The DNA of the CDR3 is TGCGCCAGCAGCCAACTAGGCGAGCAGTACTTC.

V and J are TRBV29-1 and TRBJ2-1, with a possible D match to TRBD2 (5 bases). The CDR3 spans 15 residues. Germline CDR1 reads SQVTM; CDR2 reads ANQGSEA. Trimming cost V 1 base and J 1 base, with 11 bases left between them. CDR3 nucleotide sequence: TGCAGCGTTGAAGTTCCGGAGGTGTCCTACAATGAGCAGTTCTTC. It is translated as CSVEVPEVSYNEQFF.

Points on this clone: The same CDR3 is also encoded by other DNA sequences in this sample. This sequence joins TRBV30 and TRBJ2-3; D call uncertain. V was trimmed by 0 bases and J by 6 bases, leaving 4 bases between them. The CDR3 totals 11 residues. Germline V gives CDR1 GTSNPN, CDR2 SVGIG (reference sequence). The CDR3 DNA reads as TGTGCCTGGAGTGTAGGTGATACGCAGTATTTT. This translates into CAWSVGDTQYF.